Listed below are T cell receptor beta chains from one sample, sequenced in a study of blood T cell repertoires in COVID-19. Produced via immunoSEQ multiplex PCR; TCRdb's table is partial and in-frame only. The data contain under 300,000 clones, just under 90% of them singletons. Sequencing used PBMCs or T cells enriched from blood (not recorded which). The source of these receptors is a woman aged 60-75 years who had recovered from COVID-19. The CDR3 runs from the conserved cysteine through the conserved F or W. A D gene is named only where the DNA matches it firmly. Size is stated for part of the rows, as once, few or many counts, or as a class when the clone is expanded.

J,size,V,D,DNA,CDR3
TRBJ2-7,NA,TRBV5-1,TRBD2,TGCGCCAGCAGTCCTCCGGGACTAGTCTCCTACGAGCAGTACTTC,CASSPPGLVSYEQYF
TRBJ2-7,NA,TRBV21-1,NA,TGTGCCAGCAGCAGGGACAGGGCCGGGCAGTACTTC,CASSRDRAGQYF
TRBJ1-5,NA,TRBV7-9,NA,TGTGCCAGCAGCTTAGTAGCGGGGGATAGTCAGCCCCAGCATTTT,CASSLVAGDSQPQHF
TRBJ2-6,NA,TRBV2,NA,TGTGCCAGCACCGAGAGGTACGGGGCCAACGTCCTGACTTTC,CASTERYGANVLTF
TRBJ1-1,NA,TRBV10-3,NA,TGTGCCATCAGTGTGGTAGGGGACACTGAAGCTTTCTTT,CAISVVGDTEAFF
TRBJ2-1,NA,TRBV29-1,NA,TGCAGCGTCGATCTAGAATACAATGAGCAGTTCTTC,CSVDLEYNEQFF
TRBJ1-2,NA,TRBV7-8,NA,TGTGCCAGCAGCTTAGGTTACCGGGGGAATGGGTATGGCTACACCTTC,CASSLGYRGNGYGYTF
TRBJ2-5,once,TRBV5-1,NA,TGCGCCAGCAGCTTGTCTACGGAGACCCAGTACTTC,CASSLSTETQYF
TRBJ1-2,NA,TRBV9,NA,TGTGCCAGCAGAGACAGCGTAGACCACAAGGGTCCGGTGGACTATGGCTACACCTTC,CASRDSVDHKGPVDYGYTF
TRBJ1-4,NA,TRBV15,NA,TGTGCCACCAGCAGAGGTCCCCTTAATGAAAAACTGTTTTTT,CATSRGPLNEKLFF
TRBJ1-6,NA,TRBV2,TRBD1,TGTGCCAGCAGTCACGACAGGGGAACGAATTCACCCCTCCACTTT,CASSHDRGTNSPLHF
TRBJ1-4,NA,TRBV15,NA,TGTGCCACCAGCGGGGGCTTTGCAACTAATGAAAAACTGTTTTTT,CATSGGFATNEKLFF
TRBJ1-1,NA,TRBV20-1,NA,TGCAGTGCGGCAGGGAACACTGAAGCTTTCTTT,CSAAGNTEAFF